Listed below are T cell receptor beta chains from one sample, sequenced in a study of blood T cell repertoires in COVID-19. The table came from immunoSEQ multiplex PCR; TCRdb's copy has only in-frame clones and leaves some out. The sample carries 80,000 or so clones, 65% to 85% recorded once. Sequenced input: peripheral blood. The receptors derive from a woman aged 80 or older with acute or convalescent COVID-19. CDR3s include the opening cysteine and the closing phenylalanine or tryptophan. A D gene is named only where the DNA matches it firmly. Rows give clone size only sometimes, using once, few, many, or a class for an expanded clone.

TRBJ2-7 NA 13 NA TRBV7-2 TGTGCCAGCAGCCATACAGGTCCCTACGAGCAGTACTTC CASSHTGPYEQYF
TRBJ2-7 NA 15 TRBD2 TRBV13 TGTGCCAGCACCCTGCTAGCGGGGGGACGGGGCGAGCAGTACTTC CASTLLAGGRGEQYF
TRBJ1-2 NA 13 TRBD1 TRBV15 TGTGCCACCAGCAGAGAGACAGGGTACGGCTACACCTTC CATSRETGYGYTF
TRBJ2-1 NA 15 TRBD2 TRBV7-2 TGTGCCAGCAGCCCCGCGGGGGGCAATCCCAATGAGCAGTTCTTC CASSPAGGNPNEQFF
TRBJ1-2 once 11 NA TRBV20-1 TGCAGTGCTAAGAGCGAACATGGCTACACCTTC CSAKSEHGYTF
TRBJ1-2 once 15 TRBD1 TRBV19 TGTGCCAGTAGTGGGGGGGACAGGGAAAACTATGGCTACACCTTC CASSGGDRENYGYTF
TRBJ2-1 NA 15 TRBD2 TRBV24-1 TGTGCCACCAGTGATCCTAGCGGGGAGCGCAATGAGCAGTTCTTC CATSDPSGERNEQFF
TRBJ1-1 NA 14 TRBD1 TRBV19 TGTGCCAGTACTCAGGACAGGGCCCGAACTGAAGCTTTCTTT CASTQDRARTEAFF
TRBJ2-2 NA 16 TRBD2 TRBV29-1 TGCAGCGTTGACCCTAGCGGGGGGCAGAACACCGGGGAGCTGTTTTTT CSVDPSGGQNTGELFF
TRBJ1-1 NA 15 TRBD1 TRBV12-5 TGTGCTAGTGGTTCCTCAGGGGGCTCGGGCACTGAAGCTTTCTTT CASGSSGGSGTEAFF
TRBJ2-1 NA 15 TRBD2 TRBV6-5 TGTGCCAGCAGTCCCGACGGGGGGGCCCCAAAGGAGCAGTTCTTC CASSPDGGAPKEQFF
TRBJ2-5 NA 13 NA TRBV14 TGTGCCAGCAGCCGTGGTTTGGAGGAGACCCAGTACTTC CASSRGLEETQYF
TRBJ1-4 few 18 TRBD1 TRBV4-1 TGCGCCAGCAGCCAAGGTCCCGGGACAGGGGGCATTAGTGAAAAACTGTTTTTT CASSQGPGTGGISEKLFF
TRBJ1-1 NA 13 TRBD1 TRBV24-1 TGTGCCACCAGGGCGACAGGGGACACTGAAGCTTTCTTT CATRATGDTEAFF
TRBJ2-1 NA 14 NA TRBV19 TGTGCCAGTAGCAGGGACTTCTCCTACAATGAGCAGTTCTTC CASSRDFSYNEQFF
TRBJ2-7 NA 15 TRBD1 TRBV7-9 TGTGCCAGCAGCTTAGCAGGACAGGGCCCCTACGAGCAGTACTTC CASSLAGQGPYEQYF
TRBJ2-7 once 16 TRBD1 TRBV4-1 TGCGCCAGCAGCCAAGGCCCAGACAGGGTCACCTACGAGCAGTACTTC CASSQGPDRVTYEQYF
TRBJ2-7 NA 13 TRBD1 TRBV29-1 TGCAGCGTCCCGACAGGGGGCGGATACGAGCAGTACTTC CSVPTGGGYEQYF
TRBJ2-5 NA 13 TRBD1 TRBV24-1 TGTGCCACTTCCGGGACAGCACAGGAGACCCAGTACTTC CATSGTAQETQYF
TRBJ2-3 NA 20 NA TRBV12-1 TGTGCCAGCAGCTCGCCACAGGAAGGGACTAGCGGGAGCCGCACAGATACGCAGTATTTT CASSSPQEGTSGSRTDTQYF
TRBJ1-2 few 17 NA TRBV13 TGTGCCAGCAGCTTAGATCTCCGTTTGGGAGGGGGGAATGGCTACACCTTC CASSLDLRLGGGNGYTF
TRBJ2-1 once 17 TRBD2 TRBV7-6 TGTGCCAGCAGCACCCCAACTAGCGGCCCTGGGGACAATGAGCAGTTCTTC CASSTPTSGPGDNEQFF
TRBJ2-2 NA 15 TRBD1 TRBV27 TGTGCCAGCAGTATACAGGGGGTGGGTACCGGGGAGCTGTTTTTT CASSIQGVGTGELFF
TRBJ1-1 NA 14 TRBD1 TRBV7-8 TGTGCCAGCAACAAAAAAGGAGGGGGCGCTGAAGCTTTCTTT CASNKKGGGAEAFF
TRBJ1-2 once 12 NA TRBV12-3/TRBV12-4 TGTGCCAGCAGTTTCGGGGTGTGGGGCTACACCTTC CASSFGVWGYTF
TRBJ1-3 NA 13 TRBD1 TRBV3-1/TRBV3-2 TGTGCCAGCAGCCAGGGACAGGGAAACACCATATATTTT CASSQGQGNTIYF
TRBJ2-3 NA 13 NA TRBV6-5 TGTGCCAGCACTTTGTCCCGGGGAGATACGCAGTATTTT CASTLSRGDTQYF
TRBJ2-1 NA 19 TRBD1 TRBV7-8 TGTGCCAGCAGCTTAGAATGGGGGAGAACCGGGACAGTACGGGATGAGCAGTTCTTC CASSLEWGRTGTVRDEQFF